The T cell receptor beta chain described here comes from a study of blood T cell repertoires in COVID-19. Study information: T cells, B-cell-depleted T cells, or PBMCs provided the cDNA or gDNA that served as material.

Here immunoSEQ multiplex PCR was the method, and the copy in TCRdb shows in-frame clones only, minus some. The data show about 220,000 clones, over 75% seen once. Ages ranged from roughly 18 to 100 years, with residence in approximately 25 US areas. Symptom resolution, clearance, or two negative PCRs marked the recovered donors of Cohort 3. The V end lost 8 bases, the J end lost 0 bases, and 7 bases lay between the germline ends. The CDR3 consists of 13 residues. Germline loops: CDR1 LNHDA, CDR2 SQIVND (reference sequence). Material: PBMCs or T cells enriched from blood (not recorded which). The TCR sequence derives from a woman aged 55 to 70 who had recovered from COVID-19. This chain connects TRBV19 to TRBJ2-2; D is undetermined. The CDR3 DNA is TGTGCCAGTCCTTTCCCGAACACCGGGGAGCTGTTTTTT. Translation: CASPFPNTGELFF.